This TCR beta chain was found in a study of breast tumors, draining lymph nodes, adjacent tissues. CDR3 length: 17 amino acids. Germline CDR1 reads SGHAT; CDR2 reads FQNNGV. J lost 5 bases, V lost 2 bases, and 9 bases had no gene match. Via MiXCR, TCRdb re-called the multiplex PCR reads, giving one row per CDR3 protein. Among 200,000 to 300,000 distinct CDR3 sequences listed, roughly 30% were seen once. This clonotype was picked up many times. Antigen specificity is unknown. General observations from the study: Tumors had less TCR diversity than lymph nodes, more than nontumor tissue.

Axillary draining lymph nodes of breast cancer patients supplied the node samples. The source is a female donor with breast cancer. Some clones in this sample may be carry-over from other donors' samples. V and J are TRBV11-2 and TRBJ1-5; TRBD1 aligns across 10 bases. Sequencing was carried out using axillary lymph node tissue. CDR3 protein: CASSLSPAGTGDQPQHF. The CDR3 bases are TGTGCCAGCAGCTTATCCCCAGCCGGGACAGGGGATCAGCCCCAGCATTTT.